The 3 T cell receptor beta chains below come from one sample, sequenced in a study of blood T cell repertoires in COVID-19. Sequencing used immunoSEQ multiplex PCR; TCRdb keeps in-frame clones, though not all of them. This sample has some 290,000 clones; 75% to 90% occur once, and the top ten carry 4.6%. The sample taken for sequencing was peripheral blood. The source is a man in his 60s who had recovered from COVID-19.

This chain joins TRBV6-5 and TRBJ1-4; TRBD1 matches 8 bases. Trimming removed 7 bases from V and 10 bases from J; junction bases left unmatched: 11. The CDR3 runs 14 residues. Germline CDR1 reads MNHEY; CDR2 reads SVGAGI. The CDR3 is CASTEPGGAGKLFF. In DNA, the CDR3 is TGTGCCAGCACCGAACCAGGGGGCGCGGGAAAACTGTTTTTT.

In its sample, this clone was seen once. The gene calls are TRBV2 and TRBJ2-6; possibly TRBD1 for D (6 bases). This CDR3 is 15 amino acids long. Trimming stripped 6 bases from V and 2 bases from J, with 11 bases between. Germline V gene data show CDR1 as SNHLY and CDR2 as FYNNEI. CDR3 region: CASSTRGAGANVLTF. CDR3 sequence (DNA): TGTGCCAGCAGCACCAGGGGTGCTGGGGCCAACGTCCTGACTTTC.

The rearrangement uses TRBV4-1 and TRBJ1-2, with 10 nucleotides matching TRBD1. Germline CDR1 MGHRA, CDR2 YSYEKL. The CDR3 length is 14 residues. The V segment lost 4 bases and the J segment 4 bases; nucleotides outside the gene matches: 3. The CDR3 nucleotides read TGCGCCAGCAGCCCGGGGGACAGGGGCTATGGCTACACCTTC. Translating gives CASSPGDRGYGYTF.